The clone carrying this T cell receptor beta chain has only a few counts. The same CDR3 also results from other DNA sequences found in this sample. The record originates from a study of CD8+ T cells in alopecia areata. cDNA prepared by RNA extraction and subsequent reverse transcription served as the template for sequencing. This table comes from immunoSEQ multiplex PCR, and its TCRdb copy is limited to in-frame clones, with some not included. Of about 150,000 clones listed, over 45% are singletons. Trimming cost V 3 bases and J 6 bases; bases outside gene matches: 1. The germline CDR1 and CDR2 sequences are SQVTM and ANQGSEA. This CDR3 region has 12 residues. Alopecia areata patients provided lesional scalp punch biopsies and peripheral blood, both collected for the study.

V usage is TRBV29-1 and J usage is TRBJ1-2; 10 nucleotides align to TRBD1. The sample comprised CD4+ T cells sorted from blood. The sequence was obtained from a human donor with alopecia areata. Here the CDR3 reads CSVEGQGNGYTF. CDR3 in DNA: TGCAGCGTTGAGGGACAGGGGAATGGCTACACCTTC.